The 8 T cell receptor beta chains below come from one sample, sequenced in a study of beta chain features in type 1 diabetes. General study results and limits: In all four CD4+ subsets, TCRB CDR3 length was significantly, moderately reduced in type 1 diabetes.

Their specific antigens are unknown. Isolated RNA was reverse transcribed in full, so expressed TCRB transcripts were sequenced. The assay was immunoSEQ multiplex PCR, and TCRdb's table has in-frame clones only and misses some. The sample carries some 63,000 clones, about 48% recorded once. The sequenced sample was central memory CD4+ T cells from blood. These TCRs come from a man aged 25 to 40 with type 1 diabetes.

The V gene is TRBV7-6, the J gene TRBJ1-1; TRBD1 is a possible D gene (5 bases). Trimming stripped 5 bases from V and 1 base from J, with 11 bases between. Germline CDR1 is SGHVS and CDR2 is FNYEAQ. The CDR3 spans 14 residues. CDR3 bases: TGTGCCAGCAGCCTGACAGACAAGAACACTGAAGCTTTCTTT. This translates into CASSLTDKNTEAFF.

This clone was seen more than once but under ten times. The gene calls are TRBV2 and TRBJ2-1, with 9 positions matching TRBD2. The germline V gene encodes CDR1 SNHLY and CDR2 FYNNEI. The CDR3 is 16 residues long. Germline trimming cut 8 bases from V and 9 bases from J; bases unmatched to any gene: 17. The CDR3 coding sequence is TGTGCCAGCCGCAGGGGAATTAGCGGGGGTCAACTTGAGCAGTTCTTC. Translating gives CASRRGISGGQLEQFF.

The V call is TRBV5-1, the J call TRBJ1-1, with a possible D match to TRBD1 (6 bases). Germline V CDR1 and CDR2: SGHRS, YFSETQ. There are 14 residues in the CDR3. Between the trimmed V and J ends, which lost 5 bases and 5 bases, there was a span of 16 bases. The CDR3 sequence: CASSQARGGTEAFF. The CDR3 DNA reads TGCGCCAGCAGTCAGGCAAGGGGGGGTACTGAAGCTTTCTTT.

This clone was counted a few times. This chain uses TRBV6-6 with TRBJ2-7, with 13 bases aligning to TRBD2. The junction had 7 bases not matched to a gene; V was cut back by 7 bases and J by 4 bases. Germline V gene data show CDR1 as MNHNY and CDR2 as SVGAGI (reference sequence). CDR3 length equals 15 residues. DNA of the CDR3: TGTGCCAGCAACCAAAGGACTAGCGGGAGATACGAGCAGTACTTC. Its translation: CASNQRTSGRYEQYF.

J is TRBJ2-1 and V is TRBV11-2; the match to TRBD2 covers 12 bases. CDR1 is SGHAT, CDR2 FQNNGV, per germline. The CDR3 extends over 15 amino acids. Trimming removed 5 bases from V and 8 bases from J; junction bases left unmatched: 7. The CDR3 nucleotides read TGTGCCAGCAGCCTGAATCCTAGCGGGGGGGATGAGCAGTTCTTC. Translated, it gives CASSLNPSGGDEQFF. The variable domain in full, with the rest retrieved from reference TRBV11-2 and TRBJ2-1, is EAGVAQSPRYKIIEKRQSVAFWCNPISGHATLYWYQQILGQGPKLLIQFQNNGVVDDSQLPKDRFSAERLKGVDSTLKIQPAKLEDSAVYLCASSLNPSGGDEQFFGPGTRLTVL.

The chain couples TRBV5-1 to TRBJ2-7; maybe TRBD2 (6 bases). CDR1 SGHRS and CDR2 YFSETQ come from the germline V gene. CDR3 size: 15 residues. V gave up 0 bases and J gave up 2 bases, with 12 bases separating them. The CDR3 DNA sequence: TGCGCCAGCAGCTTGGAAACTAGCCGGCCCTACGAGCAGTACTTC. It specifies CASSLETSRPYEQYF.

This chain joins TRBV6-5 and TRBJ1-1; 7 nucleotides match TRBD1. Germline trimming cut 6 bases from V and 7 bases from J; bases unmatched to any gene: 8. The germline CDR1 and CDR2 sequences are MNHEY and SVGAGI. This CDR3 region has 13 residues. CDR3 coding DNA: TGTGCCAGCAGGGAGACAGGGAAAGTTGAAGCTTTCTTT. This encodes CASRETGKVEAFF.

This clone was seen a handful of times. The rearrangement links TRBV29-1 to TRBJ2-3; D may be TRBD2 (6 bases). The V end lost 6 bases, the J end lost 3 bases, and 13 bases lay between the germline ends. In germline, CDR1 is SQVTM, CDR2 ANQGSEA. CDR3 size: 13 residues. The CDR3 coding sequence is TGCAGCGTCCGGGAGCCAAAGACAGATACGCAGTATTTT. This encodes CSVREPKTDTQYF.